These 18 T cell receptor beta chains were sequenced from one sample in a study of T cell responses to AZD1222 COVID-19 vaccine. Generated by immunoSEQ multiplex PCR, the TCRdb table keeps only in-frame clones and is missing some. The table has more than 60,000 clones, 85% to 90% seen once. Sequences were derived from peripheral blood, sampled on day 0 of AZD1222 vaccination. The receptors here all came from an adult in good health.

This rearrangement joins TRBV19 to TRBJ1-1; 10 bases agree with TRBD1. The V segment lost 5 bases and the J segment 3 bases; nucleotides outside the gene matches: 6. This CDR3 comprises 15 residues. Germline V gives CDR1 LNHDA, CDR2 SQIVND (reference sequence). CDR3 loop: CASSPGTGDHTEAFF. The DNA for the CDR3 is TGTGCCAGTAGTCCCGGGACAGGGGACCACACTGAAGCTTTCTTT.

The chain recombines TRBV19 with TRBJ1-1; weak D call: TRBD1 (6 bases). The CDR3 length is 15 residues. The germline V and J ends were trimmed by 7 bases and 6 bases, with 21 bases remaining between them. Per germline, CDR1 LNHDA and CDR2 SQIVND (reference sequence). CDR3 sequence reads: CASKPASDRRAEAFF. CDR3 bases: TGTGCCAGTAAGCCAGCTAGCGACAGGCGGGCTGAAGCTTTCTTT.

The gene calls are TRBV18 and TRBJ2-2; 11 nucleotides line up with TRBD2. J lost 2 bases, V lost 4 bases, and 3 bases had no gene match. CDR1 and CDR2 (germline): KGHSH, LQKENI. CDR3 size: 16 residues. CDR3 protein: CASSLLAGENTGELFF. CDR3 coding DNA: TGTGCCAGCTCACTACTAGCGGGGGAAAACACCGGGGAGCTGTTTTTT.

The genes are TRBV6-5 and TRBJ1-6, with D hard to call. The CDR3 contains 13 residues. CDR1 and CDR2 (germline): MNHEY, SVGAGI. Trimming took off 7 bases at V and 7 bases at J, with 11 bases between the two ends. The CDR3 DNA reads TGTGCCAGCACGGTCGGAACGAATTCACCCCTCCACTTT. Translating it yields CASTVGTNSPLHF.

The J gene is TRBJ2-5, the V gene TRBV6-5; D perhaps matches TRBD1 (5 bases). The CDR3 covers 13 residues. V gave up 6 bases and J gave up 4 bases, with 12 bases separating them. Germline loops: CDR1 MNHEY, CDR2 SVGAGI. CDR3 residues: CASSLWGGETQYF. The CDR3 DNA follows: TGTGCCAGCAGCCTCTGGGGCGGAGAGACCCAGTACTTC.

CDR3 sequence: CVLQGMDGYTF. CDR3 in DNA: TGCGTCTTGCAGGGAATGGATGGCTACACCTTC. This rearrangement joins TRBV20-1 to TRBJ1-2; TRBD1 is a possible D gene (5 bases). Germline CDR1 and CDR2: DFQATT and SNEGSKA (reference sequence). The CDR3 totals 11 residues.

The chain has TRBV21-1 and TRBJ1-1; the D call in the table, TRBD1, was not verified against the DNA. TRBV21-1 is a pseudogene. The CDR3 sequence is 15 residues long. This CDR3 is CASSRVTGRLTEAFF. DNA of the CDR3: TGTGCCAGCAGCAGAGTGACAGGGAGGTTGACTGAAGCTTTCTTT.

The table lists this clone with a few counts. This chain joins TRBV2 and TRBJ1-4; D is unclear. The CDR3 has 14 residues. Trimming shortened V by 4 bases and J by 1 base, and 7 bases separated the two germline ends. Germline lookup yields CDR1 SNHLY and CDR2 FYNNEI. The CDR3 spells CASSGMRTNEKLFF. In DNA form, the CDR3 reads TGTGCCAGCAGTGGGATGAGAACTAATGAAAAACTGTTTTTT.

V is TRBV5-4 and J is TRBJ2-2; maybe TRBD1 (6 bases). This CDR3 has 14 residues. Germline-derived CDR1 and CDR2 are SGHNT and YYREEE (reference sequence). Deletions cut 4 bases from V and 1 base from J, with 8 bases between. CDR3 amino acids: CASSVGQNTGELFF. For the CDR3, the DNA is TGTGCCAGCAGCGTGGGACAGAACACCGGGGAGCTGTTTTTT. The whole variable domain, remainder taken from reference TRBV5-4 and TRBJ2-2, is ETGVTQSPTHLIKTRGQQVTLRCSSQSGHNTVSWYQQALGQGPQFIFQYYREEENGRGNFPPRFSGLQFPNYSSELNVNALELDDSALYLCASSVGQNTGELFFGEGSRLTVL.

The gene calls are TRBV13 and TRBJ2-1; 7 nucleotides agree with TRBD2. Unmatched junction bases numbered 11, after V lost 5 bases and J lost 7 bases. CDR1 is PRHDT, CDR2 FYEKMQ, per germline (reference sequence). The CDR3 is 15 amino acids. This chain's CDR3 is CASSAGRGGENEQFF. In DNA form, the CDR3 reads TGTGCCAGCAGCGCCGGGCGCGGGGGAGAAAATGAGCAGTTCTTC.

V gene TRBV28 combines with J gene TRBJ2-5; D is perhaps TRBD1 (5 bases). Germline V gene data show CDR1 as MDHEN and CDR2 as SYDVKM. CDR3 length: 16 amino acids. The V and J ends lost 3 bases and 1 base respectively, with 15 bases between them. CDR3 DNA sequence: TGTGCCAGCAGTTTGTTCGGACATTCACCCCAAGAGACCCAGTACTTC. It encodes CASSLFGHSPQETQYF.

This sequence joins TRBV3-1 (or the pseudogene TRBV3-2) and TRBJ2-1, with 8 bases matching TRBD1. This CDR3 comprises 16 residues. J was trimmed by 0 bases and V by 3 bases; bases with no gene match: 4. The V gene's germline CDR1 is LGHDT and CDR2 YNNKEL (reference sequence). CDR3 in amino acids: CASSQRTGSSYNEQFF. CDR3 coding DNA: TGTGCCAGCAGCCAGAGGACAGGGAGCTCCTACAATGAGCAGTTCTTC.

This clone was found once. This sequence joins TRBV2 and TRBJ1-3; D ambiguous. The germline gives CDR1 SNHLY, CDR2 FYNNEI. V was cut by 1 base and J by 0 bases, with 10 bases left in between. This CDR3 region has 16 residues. This CDR3 reads CASSEGTAYSGNTIYF. The DNA for the CDR3 is TGTGCCAGCAGTGAAGGCACAGCCTACTCTGGAAACACCATATATTTT.

The J gene is TRBJ1-1, the V gene TRBV27, with 7 bases aligning to TRBD1. This CDR3 is 14 amino acids long. V was pared by 2 bases and J by 2 bases, with 2 bases of the junction left unmatched. Per germline, CDR1 MNHEY and CDR2 SMNVEV (reference sequence). The CDR3: CASSLRDSNTEAFF. The CDR3 DNA follows: TGTGCCAGCAGTTTACGGGACAGCAACACTGAAGCTTTCTTT.

The chain recombines TRBV29-1 with TRBJ2-2; D perhaps matches TRBD1 (6 bases). This CDR3 has 15 residues. Germline CDR1 reads SQVTM; CDR2 reads ANQGSEA. Trimming removed 3 bases at V and 5 bases at J, with 16 bases between. CDR3 in amino acids: CSVDPQGLGTGELFF. CDR3 DNA: TGCAGCGTTGACCCACAGGGTTTGGGTACCGGGGAGCTGTTTTTT.

The chain recombines TRBV6-5 with TRBJ2-7; D ambiguous. V shed 6 bases and J shed 7 bases, with 13 bases lying between them. Germline V gene lookup returns CDR1 MNHEY and CDR2 SVGAGI. The CDR3 covers 12 residues. The CDR3 here is CASRDPGREQYF. CDR3 nucleotides: TGTGCCAGCAGGGACCCGGGCAGAGAGCAGTACTTC.

With respect to this clone: Different DNA sequences within this sample yield the same CDR3. CDR3 nucleotides: TGTGCCAGCAGCTTAGTTCCGGGGTCCTACGAGCAGTACTTC. It codes for CASSLVPGSYEQYF. The chain recombines TRBV7-9 with TRBJ2-7; D may be TRBD2 (5 bases). CDR3 size: 14 residues. V lost 1 base and J lost 1, with 8 bases in between. Germline-derived CDR1 and CDR2 are SEHNR and FQNEAQ (reference sequence).

The chain combines TRBV5-6 with TRBJ2-1, with 7 nucleotides matching TRBD2. The germline CDR1 and CDR2 sequences are SGHDT and YYEEEE. V dropped 6 bases and J dropped 0; count of bases not matched to a gene: 6. The CDR3 is 15 residues long. DNA of the CDR3: TGTGCCAGCACCCGGACGGGGGGCTCCTACAATGAGCAGTTCTTC. Its protein is CASTRTGGSYNEQFF.